Shown below are 31 T cell receptor beta chains from a single sample sequenced in a study of spatial heterogeneity in lung cancer. MiXCR, applied by TCRdb to the 5' RACE reads, yields one record per CDR3 protein. Among around 110,000 distinct CDR3 sequences listed, 12% were seen once. This sample's time point: blood at routine non-recurrence follow-up after resection. The input material, whole RNA from tumor, nontumor lung or frozen PBMC, was sequenced unsorted. Sequences were derived from PBMCs, sampled at follow-up. The receptors derive from a male donor with early-stage non-small cell lung cancer.

J is TRBJ1-5 and V is TRBV24-1, with D perhaps TRBD1 (6 bases). V lost 9 bases to trimming and J lost 2 bases, with 10 bases between them. The CDR3 has 13 amino acids. The V gene's germline CDR1 is KGHDR and CDR2 SFDVKD. This chain's CDR3 is CATGTTGNQPQHF. CDR3 nucleotides: TGTGCCACCGGGACAACCGGCAATCAGCCCCAGCATTTT.

This clonotype was recorded a few times. The chain has TRBV20-1 and TRBJ2-3; TRBD2 matches 8 bases. Germline CDR1 and CDR2: DFQATT and SNEGSKA (reference sequence). Germline trimming cut 5 bases from V and 8 bases from J; bases unmatched to any gene: 3. This CDR3 has 11 residues. The CDR3 reads CSAELAVTQYF. Written as DNA, the CDR3 is TGCAGTGCTGAACTAGCGGTTACGCAGTATTTT.

This clonotype was counted between two and nine times. V and J are TRBV4-1 and TRBJ2-7; D not certain. V gave up 1 base and J gave up 4 bases, with 17 bases separating them. The CDR3 extends over 16 amino acids. From germline, CDR1 is MGHRA and CDR2 YSYEKL. The CDR3 is CASSQVLPGNRYEQYF. DNA for the CDR3: TGCGCCAGCAGCCAAGTGTTGCCTGGGAACCGGTACGAGCAGTACTTC.

There are many counts of this clonotype. The CDR3 DNA reads as TGTGCCAGCAGTCCCGAACCCCCGGCAGGGAGGTATTTT. Translation: CASSPEPPAGRYF. V and J are TRBV28 and TRBJ1-3; tentatively, D is TRBD1 (5 bases). From germline, CDR1 is MDHEN and CDR2 SYDVKM. Trimming stripped 5 bases from V and 16 bases from J, with 21 bases between. The CDR3 runs to 13 residues.

In its sample, this clonotype was seen a few times. The V call is TRBV18, the J call TRBJ1-5; TRBD1 is a possible D gene (6 bases). The CDR3 extends over 15 amino acids. CDR1 KGHSH and CDR2 LQKENI come from the germline V gene. V dropped 3 bases and J dropped 3 bases, with 12 bases sitting between them. Here the CDR3 reads CASSPLQGPNQPQHF. CDR3 coding DNA: TGTGCCAGCTCACCCCTCCAGGGGCCCAATCAGCCCCAGCATTTT.

This clonotype was observed at least ten times. The genes are TRBV14 and TRBJ2-5, with D perhaps matching TRBD2 (6 bases). Germline V CDR1 and CDR2: SGHDN, FVKESK. This CDR3 contains 13 residues. The V gene lost 5 bases and the J gene lost 0 bases, with 7 bases spanning the gap. The CDR3 coding sequence is TGTGCCAGCAGCGGGGGGTACCAAGAGACCCAGTACTTC. Protein: CASSGGYQETQYF. Looking up the rest from reference TRBV14 and TRBJ2-5 gives the full variable domain: EAGVTQFPSHSVIEKGQTVTLRCDPISGHDNLYWYRRVMGKEIKFLLHFVKESKQDESGMPNNRFLAERTGGTYSTLKVQPAELEDSGVYFCASSGGYQETQYFGPGTRLLVL.

This clonotype was recorded many times. This chain uses TRBV10-3 with TRBJ2-7; 8 positions agree with TRBD1. V lost 10 bases and J lost 1; bases outside the gene matches: 9. From germline, CDR1 is ENHRY and CDR2 SYGVKD. The CDR3 contains 14 residues. CDR3 coding DNA: TGTGCCACCGGAGGGACAGGTAGATCCTACGAGCAGTACTTC. This translates into CATGGTGRSYEQYF.

The chain joins TRBV7-9 to TRBJ2-5, with D unresolved. The CDR3 consists of 13 residues. Germline V lookup: CDR1 SEHNR, CDR2 FQNEAQ (reference sequence). Trimming shortened V by 4 bases and J by 5 bases, and 11 bases separated the two germline ends. This CDR3 reads CASSSPHRETQYF. Written as DNA, the CDR3 is TGTGCCAGCAGCTCCCCTCATCGGGAGACCCAGTACTTC.

This chain joins TRBV7-9 and TRBJ2-2, with 7 bases lining up with TRBD1. Trimming at V came to 6 bases and at J to 4 bases, leaving 11 bases not matched to a gene. This CDR3 spans 16 amino acids. The germline CDR1 and CDR2 sequences are SEHNR and FQNEAQ (reference sequence). CDR3 in DNA: TGTGCCAGCAGTTTATCGACAGGGTCGAGCACCGGGGAGCTGTTTTTT. It translates to CASSLSTGSSTGELFF.

This clonotype was observed at least ten times. The V gene is TRBV20-1, the J gene TRBJ1-5, with D uncertain. Trimming removed 2 bases from V and 2 bases from J, with 10 bases in between. The CDR3 extends over 14 amino acids. Germline CDR1 DFQATT, CDR2 SNEGSKA (reference sequence). The CDR3 DNA sequence: TGCAGTGCTAGATTGCCTTTCGGCAATCAGCCCCAGCATTTT. Its protein is CSARLPFGNQPQHF.

This clonotype showed up just a few times. The gene calls are TRBV6-5 and TRBJ2-1; 15 bases are a match to TRBD2. Germline V lookup: CDR1 MNHEY, CDR2 SVGAGI. The CDR3 runs 17 residues. Unmatched junction bases numbered 6, after V lost 2 bases and J lost 7 bases. The CDR3 coding sequence is TGTGCCAGCAGTTACAGGACTAGCGGGGGGGCTGAGAATGAGCAGTTCTTC. As protein: CASSYRTSGGAENEQFF.

The sample holds many counts of this clonotype. The V and J genes are TRBV24-1 and TRBJ2-6, with D maybe TRBD2 (6 bases). Between the trimmed V and J ends, which lost 4 bases and 0 bases, there was a span of 6 bases. This CDR3 comprises 15 residues. The germline CDR1 and CDR2 sequences are KGHDR and SFDVKD. Here the CDR3 DNA reads TGTGCCACCAGTGAAGCGGGCTCTGGGGCCAACGTCCTGACTTTC. Amino acid sequence: CATSEAGSGANVLTF.

CDR3 sequence (DNA): TGTGCCAGCAGTTCGGGGCCCTCCGGGACAGGGATCAATCAGCCCCAGCATTTT. Amino acid sequence: CASSSGPSGTGINQPQHF. The genes are TRBV12-3 or TRBV12-4 and TRBJ1-5; 9 nucleotides align to TRBD1. V was clipped by 4 bases and J by 3 bases; unmatched bases: 13. The CDR3 runs 18 residues.

This clonotype was detected a few times. The chain recombines TRBV5-1 with TRBJ2-1, with 11 bases matching TRBD2. The germline CDR1 and CDR2 sequences are SGHRS and YFSETQ. Losses at the gene ends were 4 bases for V and 6 bases for J; bases not matched to a gene: 6. The CDR3 spans 15 residues. This CDR3 reads CASSVVSGGANEQFF. The CDR3 DNA sequence: TGCGCCAGCAGCGTCGTTAGCGGGGGGGCCAATGAGCAGTTCTTC.

This chain joins TRBV6-5 and TRBJ2-5; a possible D gene is TRBD1 (5 bases). The CDR3 totals 12 residues. Germline V gene sequence: CDR1 MNHEY, CDR2 SVGAGI. V shed 4 bases and J shed 3 bases, with 6 bases lying between them. CDR3 sequence: CASSSGKETQYF. CDR3 coding DNA: TGTGCCAGCAGTTCAGGGAAAGAGACCCAGTACTTC.

This clonotype was counted only a few times. The rearrangement joins TRBV11-2 to TRBJ2-7; 7 nucleotides agree with TRBD2. CDR3 length equals 13 residues. V lost 2 bases and J lost 7; bases outside the gene matches: 5. CDR1 and CDR2 (germline): SGHAT, FQNNGV. The CDR3 nucleotides are TGTGCCAGCAGCTTACAGCGGGGCGGTGAGCAGTACTTC. This codes for CASSLQRGGEQYF.

This clonotype was counted many times. The chain is built from TRBV20-1 and TRBJ1-4; 9 nucleotides line up with TRBD1. The junction had 2 bases not matched to a gene; V was cut back by 5 bases and J by 4 bases. The V gene's germline CDR1 is DFQATT and CDR2 SNEGSKA (reference sequence). CDR3 length: 13 residues. CDR3: CSAGTGSNEKLFF. For the CDR3, the DNA is TGCAGTGCTGGGACAGGGAGTAATGAAAAACTGTTTTTT.

This clonotype was seen ten or more times. The CDR3 DNA follows: TGTGCCAGCAGCTTAACACAGGGGCGCGGTGAGACCCAGTACTTC. Translated: CASSLTQGRGETQYF. The chain has TRBV7-3 and TRBJ2-5, with TRBD1 identical over 7 bases. The CDR3 sequence is 15 residues long. The J segment lost 5 bases and the V segment lost 0 bases, leaving 6 bases of the junction unmatched. Germline V gene sequence: CDR1 SGHTA, CDR2 FQGTGA.

This clonotype was seen many times. This chain joins TRBV7-2 and TRBJ1-6, with TRBD1 matching over 7 bases. Trimming removed 2 bases from V and 8 bases from J; junction bases left unmatched: 6. The CDR3 runs to 15 residues. The germline V gene has CDR1 SGHTA and CDR2 FQGNSA. This CDR3 reads CASSLMGRGYSPLHF. CDR3 DNA: TGTGCCAGCAGCTTAATGGGCAGGGGGTATTCACCCCTCCACTTT.

The V call is TRBV10-3, the J call TRBJ1-6; no firm D call. V lost 6 bases and J 8 bases, leaving 14 bases between the germline ends. This CDR3 is built from 14 residues. Germline values: CDR1 ENHRY, CDR2 SYGVKD. DNA of the CDR3: TGTGCCATCAGGAATGCAAAACTAGATTCACCCCTCCACTTT. This encodes CAIRNAKLDSPLHF.

This clonotype has ten or more counts. The rearrangement uses TRBV5-1 and TRBJ1-6, with D unclear. The V end lost 0 bases, the J end lost 6 bases, and 4 bases lay between the germline ends. The CDR3 totals 13 residues. Per germline, CDR1 SGHRS and CDR2 YFSETQ. CDR3 DNA sequence: TGCGCCAGCAGCTTGGATCCTAATTCACCCCTCCACTTT. Protein sequence: CASSLDPNSPLHF.

In its sample, this clonotype was seen a few times. The chain carries TRBV7-9 and TRBJ1-6, with a tentative D call TRBD1 (6 bases). The V gene's germline CDR1 is SEHNR and CDR2 FQNEAQ (reference sequence). Trimming cost V 3 bases and J 7 bases, with 10 bases left between them. The CDR3 contains 14 residues. CDR3 region: CASSFRDKNSPLHF. In DNA, the CDR3 is TGTGCCAGCAGCTTCCGGGACAAGAATTCACCCCTCCACTTT. The full variable domain, rest sourced from reference TRBV7-9 and TRBJ1-6, is DTGVSQNPRHKITKRGQNVTFRCDPISEHNRLYWYRQTLGQGPEFLTYFQNEAQLEKSRLLSDRFSAERPKGSFSTLEIQRTEQGDSAMYLCASSFRDKNSPLHFGNGTRLTVT.

This clonotype has a count of ten or more. The chain combines TRBV20-1 with TRBJ2-3; D gene ambiguous. V was cut by 7 bases and J by 2 bases, with 13 bases left in between. Germline-derived CDR1 and CDR2 are DFQATT and SNEGSKA (reference sequence). The length of the CDR3 is 13 residues. CDR3 coding DNA: TGCAGTGTCCGCCCCTACCTCACAGATACGCAGTATTTT. Its protein is CSVRPYLTDTQYF.

This clonotype was counted a few times. This chain uses TRBV20-1 with TRBJ2-7; 10 bases are shared with TRBD1. This CDR3 is 13 amino acids long. After removal of 5 bases from V and 5 bases from J, the junction contained 6 bases not matched to a gene. Germline V lookup: CDR1 DFQATT, CDR2 SNEGSKA (reference sequence). The CDR3 sequence is CSALRGTGDEQYF. CDR3 nucleotides: TGCAGTGCTCTCCGAGGGACAGGGGACGAGCAGTACTTC.

This clonotype was recorded at least ten times. The chain combines TRBV7-2 with TRBJ2-2; weak D call: TRBD1 (6 bases). Trimming shortened V by 1 base and J by 7 bases, and 10 bases separated the two germline ends. The length of the CDR3 is 14 residues. CDR1 and CDR2 (germline): SGHTA, FQGNSA. The CDR3 region is CASSLDRASGELFF. CDR3 sequence (DNA): TGTGCCAGCAGCTTAGACAGGGCGAGCGGGGAGCTGTTTTTT.

This clonotype was found a few times. This chain links TRBV6-5 with TRBJ1-1; D not certain. Trimming took 4 bases from V and 2 from J, leaving 11 bases between them. This CDR3 is built from 14 residues. Germline loops: CDR1 MNHEY, CDR2 SVGAGI. CDR3 in DNA: TGTGCCAGCAGTTCTCCTTTTGAAAACACTGAAGCTTTCTTT. This sequence encodes CASSSPFENTEAFF.

This clonotype was counted at least ten times. The junction differs from germline at one of its ends, possibly a read error. The gene calls are TRBV7-7 and TRBJ2-5, with a possible D match to TRBD1 (7 bases). This CDR3 is 16 amino acids long. Germline V gene data show CDR1 as SSHAT and CDR2 as FNYEAQ (reference sequence). The CDR3 nucleotides read TGTGCTAGCAGCTCATACGCGGGACAGATGGGCGAGACCCAGTACTTC. It codes for CASSSYAGQMGETQYF.

This clonotype was observed a few times. V usage is TRBV2 and J usage is TRBJ1-1; D possibly corresponds to TRBD1 (6 bases). Trimming pared 5 bases from V and 1 base from J, leaving 11 bases between. The germline gives CDR1 SNHLY, CDR2 FYNNEI. The CDR3 runs 14 residues. In DNA form, the CDR3 reads TGTGCCAGCAGTTCTCTACAGGGGAACACTGAAGCTTTCTTT. It codes for CASSSLQGNTEAFF.

In this sample, this clonotype turned up a few times. This sequence joins TRBV7-8 and TRBJ1-2; TRBD1 is a possible D gene (6 bases). Trimming cost V 7 bases and J 4 bases, with 16 bases left between them. Per the germline V gene, CDR1 is SGHVS and CDR2 is FQNEAQ. CDR3 length: 14 amino acids. The CDR3 coding sequence is TGTGCCAGCACGACGGGGGGGCTTATCTATGGCTACACCTTC. It translates to CASTTGGLIYGYTF.

J is TRBJ2-7 and V is TRBV28; TRBD2 agrees at 12 bases. Per the germline V gene, CDR1 is MDHEN and CDR2 is SYDVKM. V lost 9 bases and J lost 6; bases outside the gene matches: 9. This CDR3 spans 14 amino acids. The CDR3, as DNA: TGTGCCAGTGAGCTAGCGGGGGGGCCGGGCGAGCAGTACTTC. Protein: CASELAGGPGEQYF.

The chain joins TRBV5-1 to TRBJ1-4; 9 nucleotides match TRBD1. The CDR3 runs to 14 residues. Germline-derived CDR1 and CDR2 are SGHRS and YFSETQ. The ends lost 4 bases at V and 5 bases at J; junction bases unmatched: 3. CDR3 DNA: TGCGCCAGCAGCGCGGGACAGGGAAATGAAAAACTGTTTTTT. Its protein is CASSAGQGNEKLFF.